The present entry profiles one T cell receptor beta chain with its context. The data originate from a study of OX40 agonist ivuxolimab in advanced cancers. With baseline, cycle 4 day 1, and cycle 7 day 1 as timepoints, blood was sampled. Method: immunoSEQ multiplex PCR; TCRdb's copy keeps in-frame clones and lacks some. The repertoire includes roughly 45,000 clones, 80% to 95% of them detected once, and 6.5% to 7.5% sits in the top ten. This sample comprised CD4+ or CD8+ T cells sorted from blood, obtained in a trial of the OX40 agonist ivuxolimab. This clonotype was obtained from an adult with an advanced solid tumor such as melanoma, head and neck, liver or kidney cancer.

The DNA of the CDR3 is TGTGCCAGCAAAACGGGGGAGACCCAGTACTTC. It yields the protein CASKTGETQYF. V usage is TRBV6-5 and J usage is TRBJ2-5; tentatively, D is TRBD2 (5 bases). V dropped 7 bases and J dropped 5 bases, with 8 bases sitting between them. The CDR3 has 11 amino acids. Germline lookup yields CDR1 MNHEY and CDR2 SVGAGI.